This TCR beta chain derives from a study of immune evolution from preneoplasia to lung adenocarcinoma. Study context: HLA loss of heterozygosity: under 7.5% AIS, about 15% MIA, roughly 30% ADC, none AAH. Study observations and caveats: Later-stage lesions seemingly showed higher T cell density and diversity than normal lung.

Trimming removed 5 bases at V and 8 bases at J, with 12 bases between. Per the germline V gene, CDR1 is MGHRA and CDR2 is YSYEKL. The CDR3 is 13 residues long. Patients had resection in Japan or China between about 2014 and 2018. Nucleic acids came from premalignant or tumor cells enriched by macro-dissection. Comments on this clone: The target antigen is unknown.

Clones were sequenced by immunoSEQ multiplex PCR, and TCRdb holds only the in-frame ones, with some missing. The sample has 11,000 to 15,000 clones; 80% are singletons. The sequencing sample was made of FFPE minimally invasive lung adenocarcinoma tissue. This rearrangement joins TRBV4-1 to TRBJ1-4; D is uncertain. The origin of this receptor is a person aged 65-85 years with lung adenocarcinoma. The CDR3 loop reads CASSEGKGEKLFF. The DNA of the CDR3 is TGCGCCAGCAGCGAGGGTAAGGGAGAAAAACTGTTTTTT.